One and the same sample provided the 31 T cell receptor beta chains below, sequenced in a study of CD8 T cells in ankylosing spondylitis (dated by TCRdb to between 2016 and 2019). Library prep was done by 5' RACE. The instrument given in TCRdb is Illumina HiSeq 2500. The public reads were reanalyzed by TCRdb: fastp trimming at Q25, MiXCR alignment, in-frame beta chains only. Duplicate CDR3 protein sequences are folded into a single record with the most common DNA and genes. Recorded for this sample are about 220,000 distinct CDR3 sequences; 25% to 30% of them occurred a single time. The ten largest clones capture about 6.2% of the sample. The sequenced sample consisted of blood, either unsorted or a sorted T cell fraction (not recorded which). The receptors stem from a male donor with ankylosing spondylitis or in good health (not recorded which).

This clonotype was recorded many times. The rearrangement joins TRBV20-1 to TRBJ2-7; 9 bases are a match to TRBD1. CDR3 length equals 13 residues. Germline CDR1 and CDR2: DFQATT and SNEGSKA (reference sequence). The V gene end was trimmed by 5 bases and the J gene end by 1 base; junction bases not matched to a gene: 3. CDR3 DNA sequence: TGCAGTGCTGAGACAGGGGGATCCTACGAGCAGTACTTC. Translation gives CSAETGGSYEQYF.

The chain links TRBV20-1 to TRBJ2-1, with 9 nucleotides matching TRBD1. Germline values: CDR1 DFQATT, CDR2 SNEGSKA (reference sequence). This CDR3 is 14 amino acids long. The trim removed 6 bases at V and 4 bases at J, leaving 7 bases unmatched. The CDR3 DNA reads TGCAGTGCAGCGGGACAGGGCCCTTACAATGAGCAGTTCTTC. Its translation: CSAAGQGPYNEQFF.

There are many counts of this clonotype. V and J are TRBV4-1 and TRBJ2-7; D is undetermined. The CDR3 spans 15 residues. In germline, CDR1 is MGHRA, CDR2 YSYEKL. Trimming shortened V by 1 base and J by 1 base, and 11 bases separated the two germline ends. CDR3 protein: CASSQGWWESYEQYF. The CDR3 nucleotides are TGCGCCAGCAGCCAAGGCTGGTGGGAATCCTACGAGCAGTACTTC.

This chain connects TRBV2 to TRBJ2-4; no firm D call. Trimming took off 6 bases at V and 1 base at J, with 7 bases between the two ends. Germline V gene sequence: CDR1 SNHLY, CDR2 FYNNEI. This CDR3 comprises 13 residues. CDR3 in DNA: TGTGCCAGCAGCTTCGAGGCCAAAAACATTCAGTACTTC. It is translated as CASSFEAKNIQYF.

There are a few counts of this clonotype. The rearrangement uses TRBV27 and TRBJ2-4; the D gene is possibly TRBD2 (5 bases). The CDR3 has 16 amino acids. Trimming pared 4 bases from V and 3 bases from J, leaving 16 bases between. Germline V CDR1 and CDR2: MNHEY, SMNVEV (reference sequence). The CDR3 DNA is TGTGCCAGCAGTTCCCCATCCGGCGGGCTCAAAAACATTCAGTACTTC. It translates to CASSSPSGGLKNIQYF.

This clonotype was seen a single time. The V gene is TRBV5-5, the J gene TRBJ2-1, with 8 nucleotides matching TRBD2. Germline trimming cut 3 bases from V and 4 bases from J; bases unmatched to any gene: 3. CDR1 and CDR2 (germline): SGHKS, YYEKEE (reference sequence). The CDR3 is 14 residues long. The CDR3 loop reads CASSSGLEYNEQFF. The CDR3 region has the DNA TGTGCCAGCAGCTCGGGACTAGAATACAATGAGCAGTTCTTC.

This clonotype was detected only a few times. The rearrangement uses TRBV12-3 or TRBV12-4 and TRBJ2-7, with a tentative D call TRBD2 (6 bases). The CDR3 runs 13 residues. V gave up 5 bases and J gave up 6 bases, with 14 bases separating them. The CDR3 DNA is TGTGCCAGCAGTATCCGTCGGGACTCCGAGCAGTACTTC. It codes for CASSIRRDSEQYF.

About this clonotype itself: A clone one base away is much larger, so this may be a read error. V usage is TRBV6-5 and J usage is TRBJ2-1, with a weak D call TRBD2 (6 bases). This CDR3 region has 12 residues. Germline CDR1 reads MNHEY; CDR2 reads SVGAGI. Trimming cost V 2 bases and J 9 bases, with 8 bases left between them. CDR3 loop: CASSYRGSEQFF. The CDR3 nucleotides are TGTGCCAGCAGTTACCGGGGGAGTGAGCAGTTCTTC.

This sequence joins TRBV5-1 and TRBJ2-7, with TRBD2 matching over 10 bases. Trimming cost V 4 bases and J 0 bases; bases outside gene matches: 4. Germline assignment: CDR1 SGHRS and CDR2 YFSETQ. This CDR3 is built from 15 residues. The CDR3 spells CASSVSGGSSYEQYF. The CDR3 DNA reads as TGCGCCAGCAGCGTTAGCGGGGGGAGCTCCTACGAGCAGTACTTC.

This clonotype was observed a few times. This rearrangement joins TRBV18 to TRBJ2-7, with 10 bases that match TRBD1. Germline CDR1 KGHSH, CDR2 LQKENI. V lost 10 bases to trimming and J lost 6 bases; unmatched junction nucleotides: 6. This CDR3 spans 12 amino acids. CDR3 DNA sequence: TGTGCCACTGGGGACAGGGGTGGCGAGCAGTACTTC. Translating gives CATGDRGGEQYF.

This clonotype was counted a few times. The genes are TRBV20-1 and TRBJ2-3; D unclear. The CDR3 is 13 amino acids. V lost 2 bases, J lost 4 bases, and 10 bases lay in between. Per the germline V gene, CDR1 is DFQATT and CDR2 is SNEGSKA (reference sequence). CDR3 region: CSARPTKADTQYF. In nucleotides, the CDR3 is TGCAGTGCTAGACCTACCAAGGCAGATACGCAGTATTTT.

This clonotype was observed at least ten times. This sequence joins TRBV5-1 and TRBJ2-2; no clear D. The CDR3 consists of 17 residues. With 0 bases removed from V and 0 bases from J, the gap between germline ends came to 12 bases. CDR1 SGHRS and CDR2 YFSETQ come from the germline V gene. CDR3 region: CASSLASSPANTGELFF. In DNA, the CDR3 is TGCGCCAGCAGCTTGGCCTCCAGCCCGGCGAACACCGGGGAGCTGTTTTTT.

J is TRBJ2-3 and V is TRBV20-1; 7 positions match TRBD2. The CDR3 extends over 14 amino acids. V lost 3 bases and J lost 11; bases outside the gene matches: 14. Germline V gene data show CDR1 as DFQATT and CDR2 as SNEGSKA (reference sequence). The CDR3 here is CSASGTTSAAKQYF. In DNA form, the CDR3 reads TGCAGTGCTAGCGGGACTACTTCAGCCGCTAAGCAGTATTTT.

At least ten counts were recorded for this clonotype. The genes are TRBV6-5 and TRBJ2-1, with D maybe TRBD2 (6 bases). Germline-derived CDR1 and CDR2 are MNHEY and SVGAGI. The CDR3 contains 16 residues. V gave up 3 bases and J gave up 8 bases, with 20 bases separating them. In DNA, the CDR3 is TGTGCCAGCAGTTATCAACCCTGGAGGGGTAGCGATGAGCAGTTCTTC. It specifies CASSYQPWRGSDEQFF.

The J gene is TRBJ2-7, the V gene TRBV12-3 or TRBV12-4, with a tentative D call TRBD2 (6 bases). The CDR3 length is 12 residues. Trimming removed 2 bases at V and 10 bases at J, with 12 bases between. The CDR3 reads CASSLSRGSQYF. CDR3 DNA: TGTGCCAGCAGTTTATCTCGGGGGAGTCAGTACTTC.

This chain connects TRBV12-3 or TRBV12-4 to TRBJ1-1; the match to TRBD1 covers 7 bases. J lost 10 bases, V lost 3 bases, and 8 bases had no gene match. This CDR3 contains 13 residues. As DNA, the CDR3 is TGTGCCAGCAGTTTCGACAGGGAGGGAGGAGCTTTCTTT. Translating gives CASSFDREGGAFF.

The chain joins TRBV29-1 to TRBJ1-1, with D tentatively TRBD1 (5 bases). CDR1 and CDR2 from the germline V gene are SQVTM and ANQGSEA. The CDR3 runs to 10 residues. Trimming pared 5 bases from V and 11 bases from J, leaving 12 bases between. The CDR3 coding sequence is TGCAGCGTTTTCACAGGTGAGGCTTTCTTT. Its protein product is CSVFTGEAFF.

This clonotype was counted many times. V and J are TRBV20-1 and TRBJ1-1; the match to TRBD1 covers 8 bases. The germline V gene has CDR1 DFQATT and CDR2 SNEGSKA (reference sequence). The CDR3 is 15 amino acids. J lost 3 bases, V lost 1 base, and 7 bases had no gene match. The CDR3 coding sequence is TGCAGTGCTAGAGCCCCGGACAGGGAGGACACTGAAGCTTTCTTT. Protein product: CSARAPDREDTEAFF.

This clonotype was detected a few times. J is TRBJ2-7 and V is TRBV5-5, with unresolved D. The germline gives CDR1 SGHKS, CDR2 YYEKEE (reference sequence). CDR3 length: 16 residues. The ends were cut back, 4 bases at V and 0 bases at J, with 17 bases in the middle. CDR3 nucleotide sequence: TGTGCCAGCAGCCCCGCGATCGGCAGCAGCTCCTACGAGCAGTACTTC. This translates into CASSPAIGSSSYEQYF.

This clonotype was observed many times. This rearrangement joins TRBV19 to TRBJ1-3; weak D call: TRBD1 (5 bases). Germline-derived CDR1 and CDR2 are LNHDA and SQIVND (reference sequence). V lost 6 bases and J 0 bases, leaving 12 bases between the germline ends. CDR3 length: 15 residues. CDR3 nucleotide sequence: TGTGCCAGTAGCGGCCGGGGGTCCTCTGGAAACACCATATATTTT. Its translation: CASSGRGSSGNTIYF.

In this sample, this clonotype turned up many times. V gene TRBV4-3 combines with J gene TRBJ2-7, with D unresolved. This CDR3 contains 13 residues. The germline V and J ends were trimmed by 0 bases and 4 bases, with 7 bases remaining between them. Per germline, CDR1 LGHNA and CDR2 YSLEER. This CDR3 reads CASSQDLAYEQYF. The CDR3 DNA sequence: TGCGCCAGCAGCCAAGATTTGGCGTACGAGCAGTACTTC.

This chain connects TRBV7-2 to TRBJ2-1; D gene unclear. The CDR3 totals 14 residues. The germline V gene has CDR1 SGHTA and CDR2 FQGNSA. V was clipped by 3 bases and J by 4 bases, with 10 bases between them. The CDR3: CASSLVIGYNEQFF. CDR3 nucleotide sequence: TGTGCCAGCAGCTTGGTAATAGGGTACAATGAGCAGTTCTTC.

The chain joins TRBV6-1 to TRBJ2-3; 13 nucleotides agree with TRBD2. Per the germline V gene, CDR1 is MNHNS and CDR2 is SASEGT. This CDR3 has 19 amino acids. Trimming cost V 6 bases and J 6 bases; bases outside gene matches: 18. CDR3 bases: TGTGCCAGCAGACCAAGACTAGCGGGAGGCCCAAGGGGGGTGGATACGCAGTATTTT. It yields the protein CASRPRLAGGPRGVDTQYF.

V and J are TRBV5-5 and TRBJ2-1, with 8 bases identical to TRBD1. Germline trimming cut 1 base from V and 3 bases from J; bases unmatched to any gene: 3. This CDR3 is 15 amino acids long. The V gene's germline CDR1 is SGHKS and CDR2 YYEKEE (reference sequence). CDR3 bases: TGTGCCAGCAGCTTGAGACAGGGGAACTACAATGAGCAGTTCTTC. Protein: CASSLRQGNYNEQFF.

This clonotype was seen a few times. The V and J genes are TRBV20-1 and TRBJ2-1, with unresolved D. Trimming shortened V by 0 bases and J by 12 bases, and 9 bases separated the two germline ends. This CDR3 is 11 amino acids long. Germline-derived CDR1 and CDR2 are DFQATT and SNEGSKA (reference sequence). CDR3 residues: CSARDGPGQFF. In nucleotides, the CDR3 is TGCAGTGCTAGAGATGGTCCAGGGCAGTTCTTC.

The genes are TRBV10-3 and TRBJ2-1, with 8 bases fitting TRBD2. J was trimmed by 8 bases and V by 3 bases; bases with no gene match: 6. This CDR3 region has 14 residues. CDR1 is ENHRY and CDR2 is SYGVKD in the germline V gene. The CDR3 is CAISDQREFYEQFF. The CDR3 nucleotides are TGTGCCATCAGTGATCAGCGGGAGTTTTATGAGCAGTTCTTC.

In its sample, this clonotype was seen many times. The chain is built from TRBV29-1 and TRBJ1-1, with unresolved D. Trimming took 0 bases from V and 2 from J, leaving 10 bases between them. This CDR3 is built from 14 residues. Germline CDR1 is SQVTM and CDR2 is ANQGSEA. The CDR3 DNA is TGCAGCGTTGAAGATCACGGGCTCAACACTGAAGCTTTCTTT. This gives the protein CSVEDHGLNTEAFF.

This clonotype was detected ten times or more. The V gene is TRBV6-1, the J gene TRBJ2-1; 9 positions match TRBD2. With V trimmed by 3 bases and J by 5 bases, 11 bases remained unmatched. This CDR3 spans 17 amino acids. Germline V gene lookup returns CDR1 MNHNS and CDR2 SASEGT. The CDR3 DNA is TGTGCCAGCAGTGATAAGCGGGAGGAGAGGGCAAACAATGAGCAGTTCTTC. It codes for CASSDKREERANNEQFF.

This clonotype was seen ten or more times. CDR3 loop: CASSQQPGFNQPQHF. CDR3 DNA: TGTGCCAGCAGCCAGCAACCGGGCTTCAATCAGCCCCAGCATTTT. The rearrangement joins TRBV4-2 to TRBJ1-5; D is uncertain. Germline CDR1 and CDR2: LGHNA and YNFKEQ. Trimming removed 3 bases from V and 3 bases from J, with 12 bases in between. This CDR3 is 15 amino acids long.

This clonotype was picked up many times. The CDR3 protein is CASSGQVPYGYTF. In nucleotides, the CDR3 is TGTGCCAGCAGCGGCCAGGTACCCTATGGCTACACCTTC. The chain links TRBV11-2 to TRBJ1-2; D remains ambiguous. The V and J ends lost 5 bases and 4 bases respectively, with 11 bases between them. This CDR3 has 13 residues. Germline CDR1 is SGHAT and CDR2 is FQNNGV.

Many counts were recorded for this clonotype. The CDR3 reads CASSLSHSDEQFF. CDR3 sequence (DNA): TGTGCCAGCAGTTTATCCCATAGCGATGAGCAGTTCTTC. The chain employs TRBV12-3 or TRBV12-4 and TRBJ2-1; D may be TRBD2 (5 bases). CDR3 size: 13 residues. V gave up 2 bases and J gave up 8 bases, with 10 bases separating them.